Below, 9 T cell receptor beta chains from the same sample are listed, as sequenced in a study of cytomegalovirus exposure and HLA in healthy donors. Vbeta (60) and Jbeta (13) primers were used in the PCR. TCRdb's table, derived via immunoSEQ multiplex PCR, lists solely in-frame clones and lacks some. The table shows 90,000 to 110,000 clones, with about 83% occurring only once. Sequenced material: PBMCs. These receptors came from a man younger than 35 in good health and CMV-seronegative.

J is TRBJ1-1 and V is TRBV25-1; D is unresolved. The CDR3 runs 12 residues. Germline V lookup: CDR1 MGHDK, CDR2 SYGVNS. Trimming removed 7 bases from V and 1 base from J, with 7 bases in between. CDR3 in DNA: TGTGCCAGCATGGAGGGGAACACTGAAGCTTTCTTT. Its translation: CASMEGNTEAFF.

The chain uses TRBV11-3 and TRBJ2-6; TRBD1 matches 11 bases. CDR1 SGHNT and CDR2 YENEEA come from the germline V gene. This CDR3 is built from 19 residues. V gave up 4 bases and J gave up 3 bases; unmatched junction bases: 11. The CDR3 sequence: CASSSRTGTGGVGANVLTF. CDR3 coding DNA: TGTGCCAGCAGCTCGAGAACCGGGACAGGGGGTGTTGGGGCCAACGTCCTGACTTTC.

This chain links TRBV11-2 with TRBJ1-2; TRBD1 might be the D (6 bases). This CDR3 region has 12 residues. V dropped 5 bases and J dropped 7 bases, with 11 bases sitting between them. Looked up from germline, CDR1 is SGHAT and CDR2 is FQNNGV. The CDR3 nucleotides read TGTGCCAGCAGCCCGTCAGGGGCTGGCTACACCTTC. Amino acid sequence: CASSPSGAGYTF.

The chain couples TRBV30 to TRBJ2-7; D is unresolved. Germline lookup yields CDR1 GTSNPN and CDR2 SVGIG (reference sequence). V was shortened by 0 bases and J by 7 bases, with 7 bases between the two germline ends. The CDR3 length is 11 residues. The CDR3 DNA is TGTGCCTGGAGTGTGGGCTTGGAGCAGTACTTC. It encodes CAWSVGLEQYF. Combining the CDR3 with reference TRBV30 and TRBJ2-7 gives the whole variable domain SQTIHQWPATLVQPVGSPLSLECTVEGTSNPNLYWYRQAAGRGLQLLFYSVGIGQISSEVPQNLSASRPQDRQFILSSKKLLLSDSGFYLCAWSVGLEQYFGPGTRLTVT.

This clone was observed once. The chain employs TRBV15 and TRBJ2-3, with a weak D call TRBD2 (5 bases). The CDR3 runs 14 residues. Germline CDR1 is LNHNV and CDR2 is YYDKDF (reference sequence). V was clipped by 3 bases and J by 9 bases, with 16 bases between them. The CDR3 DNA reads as TGTGCCACCAGCAGGGAACAAGTGGAGGTCACGCAGTATTTT. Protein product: CATSREQVEVTQYF.

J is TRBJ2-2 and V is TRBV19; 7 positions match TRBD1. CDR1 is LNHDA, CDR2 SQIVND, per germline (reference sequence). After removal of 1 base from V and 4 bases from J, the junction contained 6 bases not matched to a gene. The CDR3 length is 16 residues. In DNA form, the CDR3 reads TGTGCCAGTAGTATAGCGAAGGGGGCGGGCACCGGGGAGCTGTTTTTT. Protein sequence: CASSIAKGAGTGELFF.

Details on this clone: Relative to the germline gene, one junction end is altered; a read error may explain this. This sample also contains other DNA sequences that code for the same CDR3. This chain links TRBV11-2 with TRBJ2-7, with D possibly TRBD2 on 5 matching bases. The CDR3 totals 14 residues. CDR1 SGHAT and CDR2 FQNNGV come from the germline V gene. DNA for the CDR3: TGTGCCAGCAGCTTAAGCCGGGAAAGCCACGAACAGTACTTC. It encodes CASSLSRESHEQYF.

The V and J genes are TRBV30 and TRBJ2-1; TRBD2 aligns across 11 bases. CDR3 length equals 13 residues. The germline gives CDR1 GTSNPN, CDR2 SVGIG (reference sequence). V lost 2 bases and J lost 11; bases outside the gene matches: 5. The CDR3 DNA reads TGTGCCTGGAGTAGGGGGACTAGCGGAAAGCAGTTCTTC. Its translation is CAWSRGTSGKQFF.

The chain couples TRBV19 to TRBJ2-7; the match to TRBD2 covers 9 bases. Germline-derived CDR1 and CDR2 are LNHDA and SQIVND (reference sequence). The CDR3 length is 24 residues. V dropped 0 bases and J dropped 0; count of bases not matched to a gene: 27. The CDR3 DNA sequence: TGTGCCAGTAGTATAGATAGTAAGCGGCGGTCCCCCAGACTTAGCGGGAGTGCCTCCTACGAGCAGTACTTC. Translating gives CASSIDSKRRSPRLSGSASYEQYF. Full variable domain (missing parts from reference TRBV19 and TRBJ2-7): DGGITQSPKYLFRKEGQNVTLSCEQNLNHDAMYWYRQDPGQGLRLIYYSQIVNDFQKGDIAEGYSVSREKKESFPLTVTSAQKNPTAFYLCASSIDSKRRSPRLSGSASYEQYFGPGTRLTVT.